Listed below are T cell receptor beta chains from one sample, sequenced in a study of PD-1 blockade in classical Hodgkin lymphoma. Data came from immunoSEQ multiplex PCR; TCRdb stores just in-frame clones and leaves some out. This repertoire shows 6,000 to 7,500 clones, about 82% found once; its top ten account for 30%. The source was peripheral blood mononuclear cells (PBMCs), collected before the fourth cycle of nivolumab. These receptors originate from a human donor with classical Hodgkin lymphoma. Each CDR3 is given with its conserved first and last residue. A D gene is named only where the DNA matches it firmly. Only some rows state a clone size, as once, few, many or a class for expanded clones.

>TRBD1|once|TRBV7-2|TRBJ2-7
CASSLGQQGYEQYF
TGTGCCAGCAGCCTGGGACAGCAAGGGTACGAGCAGTACTTC
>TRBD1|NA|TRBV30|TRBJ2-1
CAWQGENKFNEQFF
TGTGCCTGGCAGGGGGAAAATAAGTTTAATGAGCAGTTCTTC
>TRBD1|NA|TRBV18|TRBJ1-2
CASSPTVQGGRNYGYTF
TGTGCCAGCTCACCGACCGTCCAGGGGGGGCGCAACTATGGCTACACCTTC
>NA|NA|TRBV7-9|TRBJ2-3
CASSWDLSADTQYF
TGTGCCAGCAGCTGGGACTTGAGCGCAGATACGCAGTATTTT
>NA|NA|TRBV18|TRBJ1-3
CASSPRYRAGNTIYF
TGTGCCAGCTCACCACGGTACAGGGCTGGAAACACCATATATTTT
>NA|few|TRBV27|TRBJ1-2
CASGSWVTGIYGYTF
TGTGCCAGCGGGTCCTGGGTGACCGGCATCTATGGCTACACCTTC
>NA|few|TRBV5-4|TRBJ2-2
CASRQIDRLNTGELFF
TGTGCCAGCAGGCAGATAGACAGACTGAACACCGGGGAGCTGTTTTTT
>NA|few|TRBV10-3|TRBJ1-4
CAISPTGMGEKLFF
TGTGCCATCAGCCCTACAGGGATGGGTGAAAAACTGTTTTTT
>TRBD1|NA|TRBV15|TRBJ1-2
CATSRGRSTGGFGYTF
TGTGCCACCAGCAGAGGGAGGTCGACAGGGGGCTTTGGCTACACCTTC
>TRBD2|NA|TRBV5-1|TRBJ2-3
CASSSLAGDTDTQYF
TGCGCCAGCAGCTCTCTAGCGGGGGACACAGATACGCAGTATTTT
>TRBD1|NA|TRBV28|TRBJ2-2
CASSLLDRSPGELFF
TGTGCCAGCAGTTTATTGGACAGGTCGCCCGGGGAGCTGTTTTTT
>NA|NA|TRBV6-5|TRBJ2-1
CASSYAHLAYEQFF
TGTGCCAGCAGTTACGCCCACCTAGCATATGAGCAGTTCTTC
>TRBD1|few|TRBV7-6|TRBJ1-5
CASSLSPGQVNQPQHF
TGTGCCAGCAGCTTGTCCCCGGGACAGGTGAATCAGCCCCAGCATTTT
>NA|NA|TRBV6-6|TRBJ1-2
CASRPPRGFYGYTF
TGTGCCAGCAGGCCTCCCCGGGGATTCTATGGCTACACCTTC
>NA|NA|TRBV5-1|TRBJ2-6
CASSQIPIGSGANVLTF
TGCGCCAGCAGCCAAATACCAATCGGCTCTGGGGCCAACGTCCTGACTTTC
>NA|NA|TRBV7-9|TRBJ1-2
CASSLASTGSPGYTF
TGTGCCAGCAGCTTAGCGAGTACAGGGTCCCCTGGCTACACCTTC
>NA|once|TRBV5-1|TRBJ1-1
CASSNLNTEAFF
TGCGCCAGCAGTAACCTGAACACTGAAGCTTTCTTT
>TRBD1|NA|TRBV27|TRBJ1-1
CASSLKAPGQGAGNTEAFF
TGTGCCAGCAGTTTAAAGGCCCCGGGACAGGGGGCAGGGAACACTGAAGCTTTCTTT
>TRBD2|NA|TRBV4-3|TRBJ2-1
CASSLAGGGYNEQFF
TGCGCCAGCAGCCTAGCGGGGGGGGGCTACAATGAGCAGTTCTTC
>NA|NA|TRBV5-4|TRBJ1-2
CASSPRYRASGYTF
TGTGCCAGCAGCCCCCGGTACAGGGCGAGTGGCTACACCTTC
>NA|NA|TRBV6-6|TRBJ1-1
CASSAPGPRMAFF
TGTGCCAGCAGTGCACCGGGGCCCCGGATGGCTTTCTTT
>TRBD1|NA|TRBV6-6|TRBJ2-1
CASSSGQGTEQFF
TGTGCCAGCAGTTCGGGACAGGGGACTGAGCAGTTCTTC
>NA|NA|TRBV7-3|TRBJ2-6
CASNPMGEYKSRANVLTF
TGTGCCAGCAATCCAATGGGAGAGTACAAAAGTCGGGCCAACGTCCTGACTTTC
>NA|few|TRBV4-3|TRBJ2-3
CASSQENGADTQYF
TGCGCCAGCAGCCAAGAAAATGGAGCTGATACGCAGTATTTT
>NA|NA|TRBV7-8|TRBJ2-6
CASSLAYPSGANVLTF
TGTGCCAGCAGCTTAGCCTACCCCTCTGGGGCCAACGTCCTGACTTTC
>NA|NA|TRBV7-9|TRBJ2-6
CASSPREPRASGANVLTF
TGTGCCAGCAGCCCCCGTGAGCCTAGGGCGTCTGGGGCCAACGTCCTGACTTTC
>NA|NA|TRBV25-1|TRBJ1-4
CASSAWEGEKLFF
TGTGCCAGCAGTGCCTGGGAAGGTGAAAAACTGTTTTTT
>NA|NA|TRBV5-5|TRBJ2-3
CASRVPAGAFTDTQYF
TGTGCCAGCAGGGTACCTGCGGGGGCCTTCACAGATACGCAGTATTTT
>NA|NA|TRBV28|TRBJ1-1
CASSLLTLNTEAFF
TGTGCCAGCAGTTTATTGACTCTGAACACTGAAGCTTTCTTT
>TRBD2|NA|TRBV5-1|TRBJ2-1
CASSTGLAGGHNEQFF
TGCGCCAGCAGCACCGGACTAGCGGGGGGGCACAATGAGCAGTTCTTC
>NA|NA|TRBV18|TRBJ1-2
CASSPFWGTQSGYTF
TGTGCCAGCTCACCCTTCTGGGGAACCCAGAGCGGCTACACCTTC
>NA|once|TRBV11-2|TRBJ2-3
CASSLVGGFDTQYF
TGTGCCAGCAGCTTAGTGGGGGGCTTTGATACGCAGTATTTT
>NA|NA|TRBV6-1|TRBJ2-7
CASSRTTISF
TGTGCCAGCAGCCGGACGACCATTTCCTTC
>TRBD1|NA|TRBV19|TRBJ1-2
CASRNRGDNYGYTF
TGTGCCAGTAGAAACAGGGGCGACAACTATGGCTACACCTTC
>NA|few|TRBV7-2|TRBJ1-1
CASNRDILMNTEAFF
TGTGCCAGCAACCGGGACATCTTAATGAACACTGAAGCTTTCTTT
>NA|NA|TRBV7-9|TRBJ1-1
CASSLGVGTEAFF
TGTGCCAGCAGCTTAGGGGTTGGCACTGAAGCTTTCTTT
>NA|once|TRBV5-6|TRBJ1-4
CASSLRGGEKLFF
TGTGCCAGCAGCTTGAGAGGGGGTGAAAAACTGTTTTTT
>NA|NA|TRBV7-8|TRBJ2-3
CASSFVRLGTQYF
TGTGCCAGCAGCTTTGTTAGGCTAGGAACGCAGTATTTT
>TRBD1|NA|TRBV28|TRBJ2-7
CASRGPGQNYEQYF
TGTGCCAGCAGGGGACCGGGACAGAACTACGAGCAGTACTTC
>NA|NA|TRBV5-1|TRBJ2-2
CASSPGFGTGELFF
TGCGCCAGCAGCCCAGGGTTTGGCACCGGGGAGCTGTTTTTT
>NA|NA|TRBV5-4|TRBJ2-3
CASSRTWGADTQYF
TGTGCCAGCAGTCGCACGTGGGGCGCAGATACGCAGTATTTT
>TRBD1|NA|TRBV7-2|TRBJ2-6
CASRSRDRVPGANVLTF
TGTGCCAGCAGGTCGCGGGACAGGGTGCCCGGGGCCAACGTCCTGACTTTC
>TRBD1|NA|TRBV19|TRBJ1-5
CASRQGYSNQPQHF
TGTGCCAGTAGACAGGGGTATAGCAATCAGCCCCAGCATTTT
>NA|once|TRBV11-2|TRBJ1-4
CASSLGVGMGEKLFF
TGTGCCAGCAGCTTAGGAGTAGGGATGGGCGAAAAACTGTTTTTT
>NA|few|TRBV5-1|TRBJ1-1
CASSLSVNTEAFF
TGCGCCAGCAGCTTGTCGGTGAACACTGAAGCTTTCTTT
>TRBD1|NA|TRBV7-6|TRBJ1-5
CASSLNRGGQPQHF
TGTGCCAGCAGCCTCAACAGGGGTGGGCAGCCCCAGCATTTT
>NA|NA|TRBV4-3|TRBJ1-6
CASSLHRVGNSPLHF
TGCGCCAGCAGTTTACACAGGGTCGGTAATTCACCCCTCCACTTT
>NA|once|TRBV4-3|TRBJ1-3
CASSQDPHSGNTIYF
TGCGCCAGCAGCCAAGACCCACACTCTGGAAACACCATATATTTT
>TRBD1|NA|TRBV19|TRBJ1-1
CASSARTGFHTEAFF
TGTGCCAGTAGTGCTAGGACAGGGTTCCACACTGAAGCTTTCTTT
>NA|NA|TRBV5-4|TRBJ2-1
CASSPTGYNEQFF
TGTGCCAGCAGCCCGACAGGTTACAATGAGCAGTTCTTC
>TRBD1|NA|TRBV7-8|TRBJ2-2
CASSSGDRGRAGELFF
TGTGCCAGCAGCTCGGGGGACAGGGGAAGGGCGGGGGAGCTGTTTTTT
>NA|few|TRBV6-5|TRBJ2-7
CASSYSLTGEQYF
TGTGCCAGCAGTTACTCGTTGACCGGCGAGCAGTACTTC
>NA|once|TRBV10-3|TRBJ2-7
CAISDRGKGWSYEQYF
TGTGCCATCAGTGATAGAGGTAAAGGTTGGTCCTACGAGCAGTACTTC
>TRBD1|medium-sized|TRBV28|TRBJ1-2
CASSLQTGWNGYTF
TGTGCCAGCAGTCTCCAGACAGGGTGGAATGGCTACACCTTC
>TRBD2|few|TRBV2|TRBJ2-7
CASRPRTSGMSSYEQYF
TGTGCCAGCAGACCACGGACTAGCGGGATGAGCTCCTACGAGCAGTACTTC